This T cell receptor beta chain stems from a study of blood T cell repertoires in COVID-19 (dated by TCRdb to 2020 to 2022). For the study in its entirety: Samples covering the acute and convalescent phases of COVID-19 were provided by collaborators in the United States, Italy and Spain. The prospective study material was composed of cDNA or gDNA derived from T cells, B-cell-depleted T cells, or PBMCs. Subjects who had been exposed to COVID-19, were actively infected with it, or had recovered from it provided the deeply sampled blood TCRbeta repertoires that made up the dataset. A freely available public database, intended as a resource for researchers studying the immune response to SARS-CoV-2, is where the repertoires were released. The samples were drawn from two sources: the first 160 participants of the ongoing ImmuneRACE study, and fewer than 1,500 subjects contributed by 6 global collaborators. Sample metadata almost always included a de-identified subject ID, COVID-19 status, age in years and sex. Where HLA class I and class II types were available, the types were taken from metadata supplied by the sample provider, not from assay-based typing. What the research found in general, with its limitations: How much clinical and demographic metadata was included differed by source and by participant, and the metadata was provided uncurated.

TCRbeta CDR3 regions were amplified from genomic DNA by means of the immunoSEQ Assay, a bias-controlled multiplex PCR. As for the original processing: The number of nucleated cells in each sample was estimated by amplification of reference gene primers within the assay. Sequence reads were collapsed and filtered to measure the absolute abundance of every unique TCRbeta CDR3 rearrangement. For each sample, productive Simpson clonality was calculated by taking the square root of Simpson's diversity index across productive rearrangements. As stored in TCRdb, this immuneACCESS dataset retains in-frame rearrangements with V and J assigned. A fraction of the clones does not appear; measured against another copy, unresolved V genes explain less than half of the discrepancy, and the remainder lacks a known reason. The V and J calls and clone size come from that table; D and trimming were worked out from the DNA. The sample profile shows 150,000 to 200,000 clones; roughly 85% of them were found once. The ten largest clonotypes hold around 8% of the sample.

Note on this clone: No cognate antigen has been identified for it. One base away there is no much larger clone; base qualities are not given.

Taken from the germline V gene, the CDR1 and CDR2 loops are SGDLS and YYNGEE. V is shortened by 3 bases, J by 0 bases, and the region joining them spans 16 bases. Reading from cysteine to phenylalanine, the CDR3 counts 17 amino acids. The CDR3 DNA has 51 bases and is translated from base 1. The collaborating institutions used their own protocols to collect whole blood in K2EDTA tubes. For TCRbeta analysis, collaborators shipped samples in one of three forms: frozen whole blood, isolated PBMCs, or DNA extracted from either of those sample types. The sequenced sample was peripheral blood. The receptor comes from an older woman with acute or convalescent COVID-19. This sequence uses TRBV9 and TRBJ2-1; the D region possibly corresponds to TRBD2 (6 bases align). In nucleotide form, the sequence is TGTGCCAGCAGCGATCGTAGCGGAGGGAACTCCTACAATGAGCAGTTCTTC. Its protein product is CASSDRSGGNSYNEQFF.